The entry below describes one T cell receptor beta chain. No antigen is known for it. The CDR3 loop spans 13 amino acids. V trimming: 6 bases; J trimming: 7 bases; junction bases outside the gene matches: 4. Germline CDR1 reads MNHNS; CDR2 reads SASEGT. Unrecorded immune exposures were likely, despite nominal health at sampling. This record belongs to a study of cytomegalovirus exposure and HLA in healthy donors. Study-level findings and limits: It emerged from a later analysis that several of the most significant clusters appeared to be linked to common viral pathogens. In an earlier analysis, about 87% or about 30%: the productive usage of most TCR beta V segments. In a later analysis, at a false discovery rate of 0.05, roughly 16,000 TCR beta sequences matched HLA alleles.

With 60 Vbeta and 13 Jbeta primers, the PCR was carried out. TCRdb's table, derived via immunoSEQ multiplex PCR, lists solely in-frame clones and lacks some. The sample holds tens of thousands of clones, around 80% seen once. The receptor was derived from a male donor in good health and CMV-seropositive. Sequenced: PBMCs. The rearrangement joins TRBV6-1 to TRBJ1-2; 11 bases agree with TRBD1. CDR3 nucleotide sequence: TGTGCCAGCAGGTTGGGACAGGGGGTTGGCTACACCTTC. It codes for CASRLGQGVGYTF.